Shown below are 19 T cell receptor beta chains from a single sample sequenced in a study of blood T cell repertoires in COVID-19. TCRdb's copy holds only in-frame clones and misses some; the assay was immunoSEQ multiplex PCR. The repertoire has about 81,000 clones, around 80% of them found once; the top ten carry roughly 7.3%. The source material was peripheral blood. These receptors all stem from a human donor in a cohort sampled during active COVID-19.

The rearrangement joins TRBV7-9 to TRBJ2-2; 8 bases are shared with TRBD1. The CDR3 runs to 15 residues. Germline V lookup: CDR1 SEHNR, CDR2 FQNEAQ (reference sequence). Unmatched junction bases numbered 10, after V lost 8 bases and J lost 5 bases. CDR3 region: CASRKQGVLTGELFF. CDR3 bases: TGTGCCAGCCGAAAACAGGGGGTTTTAACCGGGGAGCTGTTTTTT.

This clone was detected only once. This chain uses TRBV7-8 with TRBJ2-2, with TRBD2 identical over 7 bases. CDR1 is SGHVS and CDR2 is FQNEAQ in the germline V gene. CDR3 size: 16 residues. The J segment lost 5 bases and the V segment lost 1 base, leaving 7 bases of the junction unmatched. Written as DNA, the CDR3 is TGTGCCAGCAGCTTAGTCGTCGGGGAGGGAACCGGGGAGCTGTTTTTT. This translates into CASSLVVGEGTGELFF.

This chain uses TRBV10-3 with TRBJ2-1, with D possibly being TRBD1 (6 bases). This CDR3 region has 16 residues. Germline CDR1 reads ENHRY; CDR2 reads SYGVKD. The V gene lost 7 bases and the J gene lost 0 bases, with 16 bases spanning the gap. CDR3 DNA sequence: TGTGCCATCACTGCGACAGGTAGTAGCTCCTACAATGAGCAGTTCTTC. This encodes CAITATGSSSYNEQFF.

The chain has TRBV12-3 or TRBV12-4 and TRBJ1-1; TRBD1 aligns across 7 bases. The CDR3 runs to 11 residues. Trimming took 7 bases from V and 8 from J; bases not matched to a gene: 4. The CDR3 spells CASTATGEAFF. The DNA for the CDR3 is TGTGCCAGCACCGCGACAGGGGAAGCTTTCTTT.

The chain uses TRBV4-2 and TRBJ2-7, with 11 bases that match TRBD2. The CDR3 totals 16 residues. Germline V gene data show CDR1 as LGHNA and CDR2 as YNFKEQ. V shed 1 base, J shed 4 bases, and the junction held 6 bases outside the gene matches. The CDR3 DNA reads as TGTGCCAGCAGCCAAGCTGGGGTAGCGGGGGGGTACGAGCAGTACTTC. Translation: CASSQAGVAGGYEQYF.

J is TRBJ2-3 and V is TRBV4-1; no firm D call. The CDR3 is 17 amino acids. The ends were cut back, 0 bases at V and 0 bases at J, with 13 bases in the middle. From germline, CDR1 is MGHRA and CDR2 YSYEKL. The CDR3 region is CASSQETPYPSTDTQYF. For the CDR3, the DNA is TGCGCCAGCAGCCAAGAAACCCCCTACCCTAGCACAGATACGCAGTATTTT.

V gene TRBV7-8 combines with J gene TRBJ2-7; tentatively, D is TRBD1 (6 bases). The CDR3 runs to 13 residues. Germline V gene data show CDR1 as SGHVS and CDR2 as FQNEAQ. V was shortened by 3 bases and J by 4 bases, with 10 bases between the two germline ends. CDR3 sequence: CASSLTGDYEQYF. CDR3 nucleotide sequence: TGTGCCAGCAGCTTGACAGGAGATTACGAGCAGTACTTC.

CDR3 amino acids: CASSGTGGIQPQHF. CDR3 sequence (DNA): TGTGCCAGCAGCGGGACAGGGGGCATTCAGCCCCAGCATTTT. The chain carries TRBV6-5 and TRBJ1-5; TRBD1 matches at 12 bases. The CDR3 is 14 residues long. Germline loops: CDR1 MNHEY, CDR2 SVGAGI. The trim removed 6 bases at V and 6 bases at J, leaving 3 bases unmatched.

This chain connects TRBV6-5 to TRBJ2-7; 10 bases are shared with TRBD1. V gave up 2 bases and J gave up 5 bases; unmatched junction bases: 3. Germline assignment: CDR1 MNHEY and CDR2 SVGAGI. The length of the CDR3 is 14 residues. Written as DNA, the CDR3 is TGTGCCAGCAGTTACGACAGGGGGCCCAACGAGCAGTACTTC. Translated, it gives CASSYDRGPNEQYF.

The rearrangement links TRBV7-9 to TRBJ2-7, with 9 bases aligning to TRBD1. This CDR3 comprises 14 residues. Per the germline V gene, CDR1 is SEHNR and CDR2 is FQNEAQ (reference sequence). The V and J ends lost 4 bases and 5 bases, in that order; junction bases with no gene match: 6. Here the CDR3 reads CASSSPGQGDEQYF. In nucleotides, the CDR3 is TGTGCCAGCAGCTCCCCGGGACAGGGTGACGAGCAGTACTTC.

CDR3 sequence: CASSLSRTGPYEQYF. In nucleotides, the CDR3 is TGTGCCAGCAGCTTATCCCGGACAGGACCCTACGAGCAGTACTTC. The genes are TRBV7-9 and TRBJ2-7; TRBD1 matches at 7 bases. The CDR3 spans 15 residues. The germline V gene has CDR1 SEHNR and CDR2 FQNEAQ (reference sequence). With 2 bases clipped from V and 2 bases from J, the junction kept 6 bases outside the gene matches.

The J gene is TRBJ2-1, the V gene TRBV5-1; the match to TRBD2 covers 8 bases. The CDR3 has 14 residues. Germline trimming cut 4 bases from V and 7 bases from J; bases unmatched to any gene: 7. Germline V gives CDR1 SGHRS, CDR2 YFSETQ. In DNA form, the CDR3 reads TGCGCCAGCAGCCCCGCGGGGGGCAAAAATGAGCAGTTCTTC. Its protein product is CASSPAGGKNEQFF.

The chain joins TRBV3-1 (or the pseudogene TRBV3-2) to TRBJ2-7; tentative D call: TRBD1 (5 bases). The CDR3 consists of 15 residues. V lost 4 bases and J lost 1, with 14 bases in between. CDR1 is LGHDT, CDR2 YNNKEL, per germline (reference sequence). CDR3 loop: CASSPPFQGSYEQYF. In DNA form, the CDR3 reads TGTGCCAGCAGCCCCCCCTTTCAGGGTTCCTACGAGCAGTACTTC.

Here the CDR3 DNA reads TGCGCCAGCAGCTCGGGACAGGTTAATCCGGGGAACTATGGCTACACCTTC. Translation gives CASSSGQVNPGNYGYTF. The rearrangement links TRBV5-1 to TRBJ1-2; 8 positions agree with TRBD1. V shed 3 bases, J shed 2 bases, and the junction held 12 bases outside the gene matches. This CDR3 has 17 amino acids. Germline V gene data show CDR1 as SGHRS and CDR2 as YFSETQ.

J is TRBJ1-4 and V is TRBV6-1; D remains ambiguous. V was clipped by 2 bases and J by 8 bases, with 15 bases between them. Germline V gives CDR1 MNHNS, CDR2 SASEGT. The CDR3 runs to 15 residues. CDR3: CASSETEGYWEKLFF. Here the CDR3 DNA reads TGTGCCAGCAGTGAAACCGAGGGATATTGGGAAAAACTGTTTTTT.

The rearrangement joins TRBV5-1 to TRBJ2-6, with TRBD1 matching over 10 bases. The V gene's germline CDR1 is SGHRS and CDR2 YFSETQ. The junction had 9 bases not matched to a gene; V was cut back by 2 bases and J by 1 base. The CDR3 consists of 19 residues. As DNA, the CDR3 is TGCGCCAGCAGCTTTGGTGGGACAGGGGCTGGGTCTGGGGCCAACGTCCTGACTTTC. This gives the protein CASSFGGTGAGSGANVLTF.

This clone was counted between two and nine times. This chain links TRBV20-1 with TRBJ2-3, with 7 positions matching TRBD1. The trim removed 3 bases at V and 0 bases at J, leaving 6 bases unmatched. CDR1 and CDR2 (germline): DFQATT, SNEGSKA (reference sequence). The CDR3 totals 15 residues. DNA for the CDR3: TGCAGTGCTAGTATGGGGGACAGCAGCACAGATACGCAGTATTTT. Amino acid sequence: CSASMGDSSTDTQYF.

This rearrangement joins TRBV6-6 to TRBJ1-6; D gene uncertain. Trimming removed 8 bases at V and 10 bases at J, with 12 bases between. The CDR3 is 12 residues long. Looked up from germline, CDR1 is MNHNY and CDR2 is SVGAGI (reference sequence). CDR3 in amino acids: CASAEGLSPLHF. The CDR3 DNA sequence: TGTGCCAGCGCAGAGGGTTTGTCACCCCTCCACTTT.

V is TRBV19 and J is TRBJ1-5; D is possibly TRBD1 (6 bases). V lost 4 bases and J 3 bases, leaving 13 bases between the germline ends. Looked up from germline, CDR1 is LNHDA and CDR2 is SQIVND (reference sequence). This CDR3 is built from 15 residues. The CDR3: CASSNQQGSNQPQHF. The CDR3 DNA follows: TGTGCCAGTAGTAACCAACAGGGCTCCAATCAGCCCCAGCATTTT.